What follows are 20 T cell receptor beta chains derived from one specimen sequenced in a study of regulatory T cells in long-lasting Graves disease. Time point defined: newly diagnosed GD, antithyroid drugs for less than 3 months. RNA isolated from PBMCs was used to make the TCR library. Arm-PCR of CDR3 regions and iRepertoire HTBI primers were used to build TCR beta libraries. One entry per CDR3 protein, called by TCRdb with MiXCR from the multiplex PCR reads. This table holds 250,000 to 400,000 distinct CDR3 sequences, 18% found once. This sample comprised peripheral blood mononuclear cells (PBMCs), obtained at new diagnosis, from a patient treated with antithyroid drugs. The receptors were gathered from a female donor with Graves disease.

Many counts were recorded for this clonotype. The V call is TRBV20-1, the J call TRBJ2-7; 7 bases match TRBD1. The V gene end was trimmed by 6 bases and the J gene end by 2 bases; junction bases not matched to a gene: 10. This CDR3 is built from 14 residues. From germline, CDR1 is DFQATT and CDR2 SNEGSKA (reference sequence). DNA of the CDR3: TGCAGTGCAAGGACTGAAAGGGGGCCCTACGAGCAGTACTTC. Protein: CSARTERGPYEQYF.

The V and J genes are TRBV20-1 and TRBJ2-3; 8 bases line up with TRBD2. The CDR3 consists of 13 residues. With 6 bases clipped from V and 7 bases from J, the junction kept 9 bases outside the gene matches. Per the germline V gene, CDR1 is DFQATT and CDR2 is SNEGSKA (reference sequence). The CDR3, as DNA: TGCAGTGCAACCAGCGGGAGCGGCCATACGCAGTATTTT. It is translated as CSATSGSGHTQYF.

This clonotype is labeled as large (0.1 to 1%). The rearrangement uses TRBV6-2 or TRBV6-3 and TRBJ2-3, with TRBD2 matching 7 bases. V gave up 0 bases and J gave up 0 bases; unmatched junction bases: 0. This CDR3 has 15 amino acids. CDR1 and CDR2 (germline): MNHEY, SVGEGT. The CDR3 spells CASSYSSGSTDTQYF. The CDR3 DNA reads TGTGCCAGCAGTTACTCTAGCGGGAGCACAGATACGCAGTATTTT.

In its sample, this clonotype was seen many times. This chain joins TRBV2 and TRBJ2-5, with a possible D match to TRBD1 (6 bases). CDR1 SNHLY and CDR2 FYNNEI come from the germline V gene. This CDR3 region has 14 residues. The V gene lost 0 bases and the J gene lost 2 bases, with 7 bases spanning the gap. The CDR3 sequence is CASSEAGQQETQYF. CDR3 DNA sequence: TGTGCCAGCAGTGAAGCAGGACAGCAAGAGACCCAGTACTTC.

This clonotype was counted at least ten times. The chain combines TRBV6-5 with TRBJ2-1; 9 bases line up with TRBD2. The CDR3 totals 14 residues. Losses at the gene ends were 2 bases for V and 7 bases for J; bases not matched to a gene: 3. Germline V CDR1 and CDR2: MNHEY, SVGAGI. The CDR3 sequence is CASSYGGRGNEQFF. The CDR3 DNA reads TGTGCCAGCAGTTACGGCGGGAGGGGGAATGAGCAGTTCTTC.

This rearrangement joins TRBV29-1 to TRBJ2-3; 15 positions match TRBD2. Germline V gives CDR1 SQVTM, CDR2 ANQGSEA. The CDR3 loop spans 16 amino acids. J gave up 5 bases and V 5 bases, and 8 bases lay outside the gene matches. The CDR3 sequence is CSVPRGTSGRRDTQYF. The CDR3 DNA is TGCAGCGTTCCCCGGGGGACTAGCGGGAGGCGAGATACGCAGTATTTT.

This clonotype occurred many times. The V gene is TRBV6-2 or TRBV6-3, the J gene TRBJ1-5; D may be TRBD1 (6 bases). Trimming cost V 0 bases and J 6 bases, with 12 bases left between them. This CDR3 comprises 15 residues. Germline V gene data show CDR1 as MNHEY and CDR2 as SVGEGT. The CDR3 coding sequence is TGTGCCAGCAGTTACTCTTCGGGGGCCCGTCAGCCCCAGCATTTT. Translated, it gives CASSYSSGARQPQHF.

This clonotype has at least ten counts. The chain links TRBV9 to TRBJ2-7; D is unclear. V was cut by 3 bases and J by 3 bases, with 10 bases left in between. This CDR3 has 13 residues. CDR1 is SGDLS, CDR2 YYNGEE, per germline. CDR3 loop: CASSAAPDYEQYF. CDR3 coding DNA: TGTGCCAGCAGCGCCGCACCCGACTACGAGCAGTACTTC.

This clonotype was counted a few times. J is TRBJ1-2 and V is TRBV20-1; D gene unclear. Germline lookup yields CDR1 DFQATT and CDR2 SNEGSKA (reference sequence). This CDR3 has 15 residues. The V end lost 1 base, the J end lost 5 bases, and 17 bases lay between the germline ends. CDR3 sequence (DNA): TGCAGTGCTAGAGGGGAGGGTCCTCCTTTTTATGGCTACACCTTC. Its translation is CSARGEGPPFYGYTF.

The rearrangement links TRBV3-1 to TRBJ2-7, with D possibly matching TRBD1 (6 bases). The CDR3 sequence is 14 residues long. With 3 bases removed from V and 0 bases from J, the gap between germline ends came to 9 bases. Germline V gene sequence: CDR1 LGHDT, CDR2 YNNKEL (reference sequence). In nucleotides, the CDR3 is TGTGCCAGCAGCCAGACAGGAACCTCCTACGAGCAGTACTTC. This encodes CASSQTGTSYEQYF.

This clonotype was seen at least ten times. The chain combines TRBV30 with TRBJ2-1; D might be TRBD1 or TRBD2, each matching 5 bases. CDR3 length: 12 amino acids. Germline CDR1 GTSNPN, CDR2 SVGIG (reference sequence). Trimming took 0 bases from V and 8 from J, leaving 8 bases between them. The CDR3 DNA sequence: TGTGCCTGGAGTGTAAGGGGAGATGAGCAGTTCTTC. It encodes CAWSVRGDEQFF. The variable domain in full, with the rest retrieved from reference TRBV30 and TRBJ2-1, is SQTIHQWPATLVQPVGSPLSLECTVEGTSNPNLYWYRQAAGRGLQLLFYSVGIGQISSEVPQNLSASRPQDRQFILSSKKLLLSDSGFYLCAWSVRGDEQFFGPGTRLTVL.

This clonotype was seen many times. At one boundary the junction diverges from the germline segment, which might be a read error. The chain employs TRBV19 and TRBJ1-6; TRBD1 matches 8 bases. Germline lookup yields CDR1 LNHDA and CDR2 SQIVND (reference sequence). The CDR3 consists of 17 residues. CDR3 region: CASNIPDRGGGGSPLHF. DNA of the CDR3: TGTGCCAGTAATATACCCGACAGGGGAGGCGGCGGTTCGCCCCTCCACTTT.

The chain is built from TRBV28 and TRBJ2-7; D might be TRBD2 (7 bases). V dropped 8 bases and J dropped 2 bases, with 19 bases sitting between them. The CDR3 contains 15 residues. Germline V gives CDR1 MDHEN, CDR2 SYDVKM. The CDR3 region is CASPPGGAGAYEQYF. As DNA, the CDR3 is TGTGCCAGCCCCCCTGGGGGGGCGGGGGCCTACGAGCAGTACTTC.

This clonotype was detected many times. The V and J genes are TRBV28 and TRBJ2-3, with TRBD1 identical over 11 bases. The CDR3 extends over 14 amino acids. V trimming: 6 bases; J trimming: 6 bases; junction bases outside the gene matches: 5. The germline V gene encodes CDR1 MDHEN and CDR2 SYDVKM. The CDR3 region has the DNA TGTGCCAGCAGGACGGGGGACAGGGGGGATACGCAGTATTTT. Protein: CASRTGDRGDTQYF.

Turning to this clonotype: Lacking the conserved final phenylalanine or tryptophan, this CDR3 likely reflects a read error. The genes are TRBV7-9 and TRBJ1-1; 7 positions agree with TRBD1. CDR3 length: 14 residues. The ends lost 5 bases at V and 5 bases at J; junction bases unmatched: 8. CDR1 and CDR2 from the germline V gene are SEHNR and FQNEAQ (reference sequence). The CDR3 DNA reads TGTGCCAGCAGCCAGACAGGGAAACGGACTGAAGCTTTCCTT. Translated: CASSQTGKRTEAFL.

In regard to this clonotype: One base separates it from a far larger clone, so it is likely a read error. J is TRBJ2-1 and V is TRBV28; a possible D gene is TRBD2 (5 bases). V dropped 10 bases and J dropped 10 bases, with 20 bases sitting between them. This CDR3 contains 13 residues. In germline, CDR1 is MDHEN, CDR2 SYDVKM. The CDR3 DNA reads as TGTGCCACCTCCGAGGGCGATTCCTACGAGCAGTTCTTC. Translating gives CATSEGDSYEQFF.

This clonotype came up many times. This chain's CDR3 is CASVPLASGLNTGELFF. CDR3 coding DNA: TGTGCCAGCGTGCCCCTAGCTAGCGGGTTGAACACCGGGGAGCTGTTTTTT. The chain employs TRBV7-9 and TRBJ2-2; TRBD2 matches 8 bases. This CDR3 spans 17 amino acids. Germline-derived CDR1 and CDR2 are SEHNR and FQNEAQ (reference sequence). The trim removed 8 bases at V and 1 base at J, leaving 12 bases unmatched.

This clonotype was recorded many times. J is TRBJ2-1 and V is TRBV20-1, with TRBD2 identical over 7 bases. Trimming cost V 5 bases and J 3 bases; bases outside gene matches: 7. Germline CDR1 DFQATT, CDR2 SNEGSKA (reference sequence). The CDR3 length is 14 residues. CDR3 sequence reads: CSAQGSSGYNEQFF. Written as DNA, the CDR3 is TGCAGTGCTCAAGGGTCTAGCGGCTACAATGAGCAGTTCTTC.

The table lists this clonotype with many counts. This sequence joins TRBV7-2 and TRBJ2-2; D uncertain. The germline V and J ends were trimmed by 10 bases and 0 bases, with 21 bases remaining between them. CDR1 is SGHTA, CDR2 FQGNSA, per germline. CDR3 length: 17 residues. CDR3 sequence reads: CAIDLSRRPSNTGELFF. The DNA for the CDR3 is TGTGCCATCGACCTCTCCCGGCGACCGTCGAACACCGGGGAGCTGTTTTTT. Variable domain in full (rest from reference TRBV7-2 and TRBJ2-2): GAGVSQSPSNKVTEKGKDVELRCDPISGHTALYWYRQSLGQGLEFLIYFQGNSAPDKSGLPSDRFSAERTGGSVSTLTIQRTQQEDSAVYLCAIDLSRRPSNTGELFFGEGSRLTVL.

This clonotype showed up many times. The rearrangement joins TRBV20-1 to TRBJ2-5, with 10 bases identical to TRBD2. The CDR3 contains 15 residues. V shed 0 bases, J shed 2 bases, and the junction held 3 bases outside the gene matches. Looked up from germline, CDR1 is DFQATT and CDR2 is SNEGSKA (reference sequence). The CDR3 sequence is CSAREGTSAQETQYF. The CDR3 bases are TGCAGTGCTAGAGAGGGGACTAGCGCACAAGAGACCCAGTACTTC.